These T cell receptor beta chains were read from a single sample in a study of blood T cell repertoires in COVID-19. The table came from immunoSEQ multiplex PCR; TCRdb's copy has only in-frame clones and leaves some out. Here the sample spans 250,000 to 400,000 clones, roughly nine tenths being singletons. Sequencing was performed on PBMCs or T cells enriched from blood (not recorded which). The receptors originated from a man aged 55 to 70 who had recovered from COVID-19. The CDR3 runs from the conserved cysteine through the conserved F or W. A D gene is named only where the DNA matches it firmly. Not all rows give a size; the values are once, few, many and, for expanded clones, a class.

d_gene	v_gene	j_gene	abundance	CDR3nt	CDR3aa
.	TRBV4-3	TRBJ1-2	.	TGCGCCAGCAGCCAATCCAGAAATGTCTATGGCTACACCTTC	CASSQSRNVYGYTF
TRBD1	TRBV27	TRBJ2-7	once	TGTGCCAGCAGTTCATTGGGACAGGGGGCTGGGGAGCAGTACTTC	CASSSLGQGAGEQYF
TRBD1	TRBV9	TRBJ1-6	.	TGTGCCAGCAGCACCGAACGCCCGGGACAGGGATTTCGGAAGAATTCACCCCTCCACTTT	CASSTERPGQGFRKNSPLHF
.	TRBV2	TRBJ1-1	.	TGTGCCAGCAGACAGAGGGGGGGGATGAACACTGAAGCTTTCTTT	CASRQRGGMNTEAFF
TRBD1	TRBV7-8	TRBJ1-3	.	TGTGCCAGCAGCTACAGGGGCCCTGGAAACACCATATATTTT	CASSYRGPGNTIYF
TRBD1	TRBV23-1	TRBJ2-7	.	TGCGCCAGCAGTCAATCGAATCTCCCGGACAGGGGAACCTACGAGCAGTACTTC	CASSQSNLPDRGTYEQYF
TRBD1	TRBV30	TRBJ1-4	.	TGTGCCTGGACCCTAAACAGGGGAGAAAAACTGTTTTTT	CAWTLNRGEKLFF
TRBD2	TRBV10-3	TRBJ2-3	.	TGTGCCATCAGTGAGAGTCCCGGGGGGGCCGGTACGCAGTATTTT	CAISESPGGAGTQYF
TRBD1	TRBV6-1	TRBJ2-7	.	TGTGCCAGCAGTGAACCGGGACAGGGGGTCCACGAGCAGTACTTC	CASSEPGQGVHEQYF
TRBD2	TRBV5-6	TRBJ2-7	.	TGTGCCAGCAGCTCCGGGACTAGTTTGTACTTC	CASSSGTSLYF
.	TRBV18	TRBJ1-5	.	TGTGCCAGCTCACCACCCGGTGACAATCAGCCCCAGCATTTT	CASSPPGDNQPQHF
.	TRBV6-2/TRBV6-3	TRBJ2-2	.	TGTGCCAGCAGTGACAGCCTTTCCCCCGGGGAGCTGTTTTTT	CASSDSLSPGELFF
TRBD1	TRBV24-1	TRBJ2-1	once	TGTGCCACCAGTGATCCCGGGACAGGGGACAATGAGCAGTTCTTC	CATSDPGTGDNEQFF
TRBD1	TRBV7-9	TRBJ1-4	.	TGTGCCAGCAGCTCACAGACAGGGGGTTCTGAAAAACTGTTTTTT	CASSSQTGGSEKLFF
TRBD1	TRBV30	TRBJ1-1	.	TGTGCCTGGAGTGTAGGGGGCATGAACACTGAAGCTTTCTTT	CAWSVGGMNTEAFF
.	TRBV14	TRBJ1-1	.	TGTGCCAGCAGCCGAAATGGGCCCTACCAAGCTTTCTTT	CASSRNGPYQAFF
TRBD1	TRBV18	TRBJ2-6	.	TGTGCCAGCGGCAGACAGGGGGGAAGTAGCTCTGGGGCCAACGTCCTGACTTTC	CASGRQGGSSSGANVLTF
.	TRBV7-9	TRBJ2-1	once	TGTGCCAGCAGCTTAGTGGGTGGGCAAAACAATGAGCAGTTCTTC	CASSLVGGQNNEQFF
.	TRBV18	TRBJ2-2	.	TGTGCCAGCTCACCCTACCGAGGGAACACCGGGGAGCTGTTTTTT	CASSPYRGNTGELFF
.	TRBV30	TRBJ2-7	.	TGTGCCTGGAGTGAGGGGATCTACGAGCAGTACTTC	CAWSEGIYEQYF
.	TRBV5-4	TRBJ2-7	.	TGTGCCAGCAGCTTGGAAGCGCCAGGGGCCGGCGAGCAGTACTTC	CASSLEAPGAGEQYF
.	TRBV3-1/TRBV3-2	TRBJ2-1	once	TGTGCCAGCAGCCAAATTAGCTTTGTGGATGAGCAGTTCTTC	CASSQISFVDEQFF
TRBD2	TRBV2	TRBJ2-2	.	TGTGCCAGCAGACCCGGGACTAGTTGGGGGGAGCTGTTTTTT	CASRPGTSWGELFF
.	TRBV5-6	TRBJ1-3	.	TGTGCCAGCAGCTGGGGGGTGGCCTCTGGAAACACCATATATTTT	CASSWGVASGNTIYF
.	TRBV19	TRBJ1-3	few	TGTGCCAGTAGTACCTGGGCACGCTTCTCTGGAAACACCATATATTTT	CASSTWARFSGNTIYF
.	TRBV7-6	TRBJ2-2	.	TGTGCCAGCAGCTTGAGTAACACCGGGGAGCTGTTTTTT	CASSLSNTGELFF
TRBD1	TRBV7-2	TRBJ1-5	.	TGTGCCAGCAGTCGCACCGGGACAGGGATGTCGCCCCAGCATTTT	CASSRTGTGMSPQHF
.	TRBV29-1	TRBJ2-7	.	TGCAGCGTTGAAAGCGGTAGCTCCTACGAGCAGTACTTC	CSVESGSSYEQYF
.	TRBV7-2	TRBJ2-1	.	TGTGCCAGCAGCCCCCCCCTCCCCAATGAGCAGTTCTTC	CASSPPLPNEQFF
TRBD1	TRBV7-9	TRBJ2-1	few	TGTGCCAGCAGCTTATTCCGGACAGGGTCCGATGAGCAGTTCTTC	CASSLFRTGSDEQFF
TRBD1	TRBV10-3	TRBJ1-5	few	TGTGCCATCAGGCCGGGACAGGGTGGTCAGCCCCAGCATTTT	CAIRPGQGGQPQHF
.	TRBV7-9	TRBJ1-4	.	TGTGCCAGCAGCTTGGAGGGCGGTGAAAAACTGTTTTTT	CASSLEGGEKLFF
.	TRBV9	TRBJ2-4	.	TGTGCCAGCAGCGTAGACAGACGCGAAAACATTCAGTACTTC	CASSVDRRENIQYF
.	TRBV14	TRBJ2-7	.	TGTGCCAGCAGCCAAGGCTGGGGCAGCTACGAGCAGTACTTC	CASSQGWGSYEQYF
TRBD1	TRBV6-5	TRBJ1-5	.	TGTGCCAGTTCGGGACAGCAGAATCAGCCCCAGCATTTT	CASSGQQNQPQHF
TRBD1	TRBV7-2	TRBJ1-5	.	TGTGCCAGCAGCCGCCGGGACAGGGGTCGCAATCAGCCCCAGCATTTT	CASSRRDRGRNQPQHF
TRBD1	TRBV5-6	TRBJ2-2	.	TGTGCCAGCAGCACTTCGGACAGGGGTAACACCGGGGAGCTGTTTTTT	CASSTSDRGNTGELFF
.	TRBV3-1/TRBV3-2	TRBJ2-7	few	TGTGCCAGCAGCCCAAGCGCGGCTTGGAGCTCCTACGAGCAGTACTTC	CASSPSAAWSSYEQYF
.	TRBV4-3	TRBJ2-3	.	TGCGCCAGCAGCCCCTCCACAGGGGGGGCAGATACGCAGTATTTT	CASSPSTGGADTQYF
.	TRBV18	TRBJ2-1	once	TGTGCCAGCTCACCTCAGGGAAGGAACAATGAGCAGTTCTTC	CASSPQGRNNEQFF